This is a list of T cell receptor beta chains from one sample in a study of cytomegalovirus exposure and HLA in healthy donors. The table came from immunoSEQ multiplex PCR; TCRdb's copy has only in-frame clones and leaves some out. The table records roughly 150,000 clones, 70% to 75% of them present only once. What was sequenced was PBMCs. These receptors came from a man aged 18 to 30 in good health and CMV-seropositive. Both conserved end residues are part of each CDR3. The D gene is left open where the match is weak. Clone size is given for some rows only: seen once, a few or many times, or a class if the clone is expanded.

V gene: TRBV4-1
D gene: .
J gene: TRBJ2-1
clone size: .
CDR3 protein: CASSQDGSSYNEQFF
CDR3 DNA: TGCGCCAGCAGCCAAGACGGGAGCTCCTACAATGAGCAGTTCTTC

V gene: TRBV5-1
D gene: .
J gene: TRBJ2-5
clone size: .
CDR3 protein: CASSFGVQETQYF
CDR3 DNA: TGCGCCAGCAGCTTCGGGGTTCAAGAGACCCAGTACTTC

V gene: TRBV5-1
D gene: TRBD1
J gene: TRBJ1-1
clone size: few
CDR3 protein: CASSNRTGNTEAFF
CDR3 DNA: TGCGCCAGCAGCAACCGGACAGGGAACACTGAAGCTTTCTTT

V gene: TRBV6-1
D gene: .
J gene: TRBJ1-1
clone size: .
CDR3 protein: CASSALGTPNTEAFF
CDR3 DNA: TGTGCCAGCAGTGCTTTAGGGACACCGAACACTGAAGCTTTCTTT

V gene: TRBV9
D gene: .
J gene: TRBJ2-5
clone size: .
CDR3 protein: CASSLGHQETQYF
CDR3 DNA: TGTGCCAGCAGCCTGGGACATCAGGAGACCCAGTACTTC

V gene: TRBV30
D gene: TRBD1
J gene: TRBJ1-3
clone size: .
CDR3 protein: CAWRQGAAGNTIYF
CDR3 DNA: TGTGCCTGGAGACAGGGGGCCGCGGGAAACACCATATATTTT

V gene: TRBV11-3
D gene: TRBD2
J gene: TRBJ2-2
clone size: few
CDR3 protein: CASSSRTSGTNTGELFF
CDR3 DNA: TGTGCCAGCAGCTCTAGGACTAGCGGGACGAACACCGGGGAGCTGTTTTTT

V gene: TRBV7-6
D gene: TRBD2
J gene: TRBJ2-2
clone size: once
CDR3 protein: CASSPRLAGIAGELFF
CDR3 DNA: TGTGCCAGCAGCCCTCGGCTAGCGGGAATTGCCGGGGAGCTGTTTTTT

V gene: TRBV30
D gene: TRBD1
J gene: TRBJ1-6
clone size: .
CDR3 protein: CAWSLAGQVESPLHF
CDR3 DNA: TGTGCCTGGAGTCTAGCGGGACAGGTGGAATCACCCCTCCACTTT

V gene: TRBV20-1
D gene: .
J gene: TRBJ1-3
clone size: .
CDR3 protein: CSVETGNTIYF
CDR3 DNA: TGCAGTGTGGAGACTGGAAACACCATATATTTT

V gene: TRBV6-1
D gene: TRBD1
J gene: TRBJ1-2
clone size: few
CDR3 protein: CASSAIVGGAGGYTF
CDR3 DNA: TGTGCCAGCAGCGCGATAGTAGGGGGCGCGGGTGGCTACACCTTC

V gene: TRBV7-9
D gene: .
J gene: TRBJ2-1
clone size: few
CDR3 protein: CAISPGVLGSGLVNEQFF
CDR3 DNA: TGTGCCATCTCCCCCGGGGTCCTTGGATCTGGGCTTGTAAATGAGCAGTTCTTC

V gene: TRBV5-1
D gene: TRBD1
J gene: TRBJ1-1
clone size: .
CDR3 protein: CASSLSWTGAMNTEAFF
CDR3 DNA: TGCGCCAGCAGCTTGAGTTGGACAGGGGCAATGAACACTGAAGCTTTCTTT

V gene: TRBV10-3
D gene: TRBD1
J gene: TRBJ2-1
clone size: .
CDR3 protein: CAIGGGTGVYNEQFF
CDR3 DNA: TGTGCCATCGGGGGGGGGACAGGGGTCTACAATGAGCAGTTCTTC

V gene: TRBV19
D gene: TRBD1
J gene: TRBJ2-1
clone size: .
CDR3 protein: CASSASPDRPQFF
CDR3 DNA: TGTGCCAGTAGTGCCTCCCCGGACAGGCCACAGTTCTTC

V gene: TRBV5-1
D gene: .
J gene: TRBJ1-2
clone size: .
CDR3 protein: CASSLDLRGSYGYTF
CDR3 DNA: TGCGCCAGCAGCTTGGATCTCCGGGGGAGTTATGGCTACACCTTC

V gene: TRBV28
D gene: TRBD1
J gene: TRBJ1-3
clone size: .
CDR3 protein: CASSGTGHTIYF
CDR3 DNA: TGTGCCAGCAGTGGGACAGGACACACCATATATTTT

V gene: TRBV30
D gene: TRBD1
J gene: TRBJ2-2
clone size: .
CDR3 protein: CAWSVKGASGELFF
CDR3 DNA: TGTGCCTGGAGTGTAAAGGGGGCATCAGGGGAGCTGTTTTTT

V gene: TRBV30
D gene: .
J gene: TRBJ1-1
clone size: .
CDR3 protein: CAWRHRQAQGTEAFF
CDR3 DNA: TGTGCCTGGAGACATAGACAGGCTCAGGGCACTGAAGCTTTCTTT

V gene: TRBV19
D gene: .
J gene: TRBJ1-1
clone size: .
CDR3 protein: CASRNQGMNTEAFF
CDR3 DNA: TGTGCCAGTAGAAATCAGGGGATGAACACTGAAGCTTTCTTT

V gene: TRBV6-1
D gene: TRBD2
J gene: TRBJ2-5
clone size: .
CDR3 protein: CASRPLAGDAETQYF
CDR3 DNA: TGTGCCAGCAGGCCCCTAGCGGGAGACGCGGAGACCCAGTACTTC

V gene: TRBV30
D gene: .
J gene: TRBJ1-1
clone size: .
CDR3 protein: CAWSHTERTEAFF
CDR3 DNA: TGTGCCTGGAGTCACACTGAGAGGACTGAAGCTTTCTTT

V gene: TRBV28
D gene: TRBD1
J gene: TRBJ2-3
clone size: .
CDR3 protein: CASSSRGQVRDTQYF
CDR3 DNA: TGTGCCAGCAGTTCGCGTGGACAGGTCCGAGATACGCAGTATTTT

V gene: TRBV5-6
D gene: .
J gene: TRBJ1-6
clone size: once
CDR3 protein: CASSFQGQGPPLHF
CDR3 DNA: TGTGCCAGCAGCTTCCAGGGGCAGGGACCACCCCTCCACTTT

V gene: TRBV13
D gene: TRBD2
J gene: TRBJ2-2
clone size: .
CDR3 protein: CASSPGLASNTGELFF
CDR3 DNA: TGTGCCAGCAGCCCGGGACTAGCGTCGAACACCGGGGAGCTGTTTTTT

V gene: TRBV10-2
D gene: TRBD1
J gene: TRBJ1-2
clone size: .
CDR3 protein: CASSYPFGTDNYGYTF
CDR3 DNA: TGCGCCAGCAGCTACCCCTTCGGGACAGATAACTATGGCTACACCTTC

V gene: TRBV7-8
D gene: .
J gene: TRBJ1-4
clone size: .
CDR3 protein: CASSLGANNEKLFF
CDR3 DNA: TGTGCCAGCAGCTTAGGGGCTAATAATGAAAAACTGTTTTTT

V gene: TRBV5-1
D gene: TRBD2
J gene: TRBJ2-1
clone size: .
CDR3 protein: CASSLMVAGEGDEQFF
CDR3 DNA: TGCGCCAGCAGCTTGATGGTAGCGGGAGAGGGGGACGAGCAGTTCTTC

V gene: TRBV11-2
D gene: .
J gene: TRBJ1-1
clone size: .
CDR3 protein: CASSPGTEAFF
CDR3 DNA: TGTGCCAGCAGCCCCGGGACAGAAGCTTTCTTT

V gene: TRBV30
D gene: .
J gene: TRBJ2-1
clone size: .
CDR3 protein: CAWRSDSTSYNEQFF
CDR3 DNA: TGTGCCTGGAGGTCCGACAGCACTTCTTACAATGAGCAGTTCTTC

V gene: TRBV19
D gene: .
J gene: TRBJ2-1
clone size: .
CDR3 protein: CASSSLARVLYNEQFF
CDR3 DNA: TGTGCCAGTAGCTCCCTAGCTAGGGTCCTCTACAATGAGCAGTTCTTC

V gene: TRBV19
D gene: TRBD1
J gene: TRBJ1-4
clone size: .
CDR3 protein: CASSSLRQGGNEKLFF
CDR3 DNA: TGTGCCAGTAGTTCTCTAAGACAGGGTGGTAATGAAAAACTGTTTTTT

V gene: TRBV28
D gene: TRBD1
J gene: TRBJ1-1
clone size: .
CDR3 protein: CASRGTGDTEAFF
CDR3 DNA: TGTGCCAGCAGAGGGACAGGGGACACTGAAGCTTTCTTT

V gene: TRBV30
D gene: .
J gene: TRBJ1-4
clone size: .
CDR3 protein: CAWSVGGKKLFF
CDR3 DNA: TGTGCCTGGAGTGTAGGCGGAAAAAAACTGTTTTTT

V gene: TRBV15
D gene: TRBD1
J gene: TRBJ1-1
clone size: .
CDR3 protein: CATSTRQGPDTEAFF
CDR3 DNA: TGTGCCACCAGCACCCGACAGGGGCCGGACACTGAAGCTTTCTTT

V gene: TRBV2
D gene: TRBD2
J gene: TRBJ2-2
clone size: .
CDR3 protein: CASSLAGGPGNTGELFF
CDR3 DNA: TGTGCCAGCAGTCTAGCGGGGGGGCCAGGGAACACCGGGGAGCTGTTTTTT

V gene: TRBV4-2
D gene: .
J gene: TRBJ1-1
clone size: .
CDR3 protein: CASTGQLNTEAFF
CDR3 DNA: TGTGCCAGCACGGGACAACTGAACACTGAAGCTTTCTTT

V gene: TRBV2
D gene: TRBD1
J gene: TRBJ2-2
clone size: .
CDR3 protein: CASRGTDNTGELFF
CDR3 DNA: TGTGCCAGCAGGGGGACAGATAACACCGGGGAGCTGTTTTTT

V gene: TRBV2
D gene: .
J gene: TRBJ1-5
clone size: .
CDR3 protein: CASSAEGNQPQHF
CDR3 DNA: TGTGCCAGCAGCGCCGAGGGCAATCAGCCCCAGCATTTT

V gene: TRBV30
D gene: .
J gene: TRBJ2-2
clone size: .
CDR3 protein: CAWSRTGGTGELFF
CDR3 DNA: TGTGCCTGGAGTAGGACAGGAGGGACCGGGGAGCTGTTTTTT